Following are 20 T cell receptor beta chains from one sample sequenced in a study of PD-1 blockade in classical Hodgkin lymphoma (dated by TCRdb to about 2020). The sample's time point label is to be understood as: cycle 2 day 1 (C2D1) of nivolumab. Every trial patient had relapsed after autologous stem cell transplantation, and cohorts A, B and C differed in prior brentuximab vedotin exposure. Library prep was done by the immunoSEQ multiplex PCR assay. The immuneACCESS repertoire file appears here via TCRdb, limited to in-frame rearrangements. These files lack a portion of the clones; in checked studies, under half of the deficit traces to unresolved V genes, and the cause of the others is not known. This sample has about 100,000 clones in its table, and about 89% of those were observed once. Approximately 6.3% of the sample goes to the ten largest clones. This sample comprised peripheral blood mononuclear cells (PBMCs), obtained before the second cycle of nivolumab. The receptors here all came from a human donor with classical Hodgkin lymphoma.

There are a few counts of this clone. This chain joins TRBV30 and TRBJ1-6; tentatively, D is TRBD1 (5 bases). Trimming took off 1 base at V and 5 bases at J, with 9 bases between the two ends. CDR1 GTSNPN and CDR2 SVGIG come from the germline V gene (reference sequence). The CDR3 covers 14 residues. CDR3 sequence reads: CAWSEAGNNSPLHF. The CDR3 nucleotides read TGTGCCTGGAGTGAGGCAGGGAATAATTCACCCCTCCACTTT. Full variable domain (rest looked up from reference TRBV30 and TRBJ1-6): SQTIHQWPATLVQPVGSPLSLECTVEGTSNPNLYWYRQAAGRGLQLLFYSVGIGQISSEVPQNLSASRPQDRQFILSSKKLLLSDSGFYLCAWSEAGNNSPLHFGNGTRLTVT.

The chain combines TRBV7-2 with TRBJ2-2; D gene uncertain. The CDR3 has 14 residues. The germline CDR1 and CDR2 sequences are SGHTA and FQGNSA. V was shortened by 0 bases and J by 6 bases, with 8 bases between the two germline ends. The CDR3 sequence: CASSLALGAGELFF. DNA of the CDR3: TGTGCCAGCAGCTTAGCCCTGGGCGCCGGGGAGCTGTTTTTT.

V and J are TRBV5-1 and TRBJ2-3, with TRBD1 matching over 11 bases. Losses at the gene ends were 6 bases for V and 6 bases for J; bases not matched to a gene: 12. This CDR3 is 16 amino acids long. Looked up from germline, CDR1 is SGHRS and CDR2 is YFSETQ. The CDR3 region has the DNA TGCGCCAGCACTACACACCCGGGACAGGGGGTCGATACGCAGTATTTT. It specifies CASTTHPGQGVDTQYF.

This clone was detected many times. The sample has other DNA sequences that encode this CDR3 too. This sequence joins TRBV30 and TRBJ1-1; D call uncertain. V lost 3 bases and J 1 base, leaving 6 bases between the germline ends. The CDR3 extends over 12 amino acids. Per the germline V gene, CDR1 is GTSNPN and CDR2 is SVGIG (reference sequence). In DNA form, the CDR3 reads TGTGCCTGGAGCGTCAGGAACACTGAAGCTTTCTTT. This codes for CAWSVRNTEAFF. Supplemented by reference TRBV30 and TRBJ1-1, the full variable domain reads SQTIHQWPATLVQPVGSPLSLECTVEGTSNPNLYWYRQAAGRGLQLLFYSVGIGQISSEVPQNLSASRPQDRQFILSSKKLLLSDSGFYLCAWSVRNTEAFFGQGTRLTVV.

The V and J genes are TRBV4-1 and TRBJ2-3; possible D gene TRBD2, 5 bases. The germline V gene encodes CDR1 MGHRA and CDR2 YSYEKL. The length of the CDR3 is 16 residues. V lost 0 bases to trimming and J lost 2 bases, with 12 bases between them. The CDR3 loop reads CASSQDLALNTDTQYF. In nucleotides, the CDR3 is TGCGCCAGCAGCCAAGACCTAGCACTGAACACAGATACGCAGTATTTT.

The rearrangement joins TRBV6-5 to TRBJ1-6; D is possibly TRBD1 (6 bases). This CDR3 is built from 12 residues. CDR1 and CDR2 from the germline V gene are MNHEY and SVGAGI. V lost 4 bases and J 9 bases, leaving 7 bases between the germline ends. The CDR3 DNA sequence: TGTGCCAGCAGTTTCAGGGGTTCACCCCTCCACTTT. Its translation: CASSFRGSPLHF.

This clone has only a few counts. The chain combines TRBV30 with TRBJ1-5; D unclear. The CDR3 is 17 residues long. Germline V gene data show CDR1 as GTSNPN and CDR2 as SVGIG (reference sequence). V dropped 4 bases and J dropped 3 bases, with 22 bases sitting between them. The DNA of the CDR3 is TGTGCCTGGAATCCAAAAGCGGGATTCGGGGACAATCAGCCCCAGCATTTT. It codes for CAWNPKAGFGDNQPQHF.

The genes are TRBV6-6 and TRBJ1-2; D is possibly TRBD1 (5 bases). There are 14 residues in the CDR3. CDR1 and CDR2 (germline): MNHNY, SVGAGI (reference sequence). Trimming shortened V by 0 bases and J by 5 bases, and 10 bases separated the two germline ends. In nucleotides, the CDR3 is TGTGCCAGCAGTTACTCGAATGGGGCTTATGGCTACACCTTC. It codes for CASSYSNGAYGYTF.

The genes are TRBV4-3 and TRBJ2-1; D is unresolved. Germline assignment: CDR1 LGHNA and CDR2 YSLEER. This CDR3 has 14 residues. The V and J ends lost 0 bases and 10 bases respectively, with 13 bases between them. CDR3 protein: CASSQDPRVSEQFF. CDR3 bases: TGCGCCAGCAGCCAAGATCCTAGGGTTTCCGAGCAGTTCTTC.

The J gene is TRBJ2-7, the V gene TRBV7-9, with D hard to call. CDR3 size: 18 residues. Deletions cut 3 bases from V and 4 bases from J, with 25 bases between. Germline V gives CDR1 SEHNR, CDR2 FQNEAQ (reference sequence). CDR3: CASSFGSIRGAKRYEQYF. CDR3 sequence (DNA): TGTGCCAGCAGCTTCGGGTCCATTAGAGGTGCCAAAAGATACGAGCAGTACTTC.

The CDR3 is CASSSTTLNTEAFF. The CDR3, as DNA: TGTGCCAGCAGCTCGACTACACTGAACACTGAAGCTTTCTTT. This sequence joins TRBV11-3 and TRBJ1-1, with D unclear. V shed 4 bases and J shed 0 bases, with 9 bases lying between them. CDR3 length: 14 residues. Germline V gives CDR1 SGHNT, CDR2 YENEEA.

The chain is built from TRBV29-1 and TRBJ2-5, with D maybe TRBD2 (6 bases). Germline V lookup: CDR1 SQVTM, CDR2 ANQGSEA. CDR3 size: 14 residues. Trimming took off 3 bases at V and 0 bases at J, with 11 bases between the two ends. CDR3 DNA sequence: TGCAGCGTTGATTTTTGGGGGGACCAAGAGACCCAGTACTTC. Encoded protein: CSVDFWGDQETQYF.

The chain couples TRBV28 to TRBJ1-1; the match to TRBD1 covers 10 bases. After removal of 3 bases from V and 5 bases from J, the junction contained 3 bases not matched to a gene. CDR1 and CDR2 (germline): MDHEN, SYDVKM. This CDR3 is built from 14 residues. Here the CDR3 DNA reads TGTGCCAGCAGTTTGGGACAGGGGTGGACTGAAGCTTTCTTT. Translated, it gives CASSLGQGWTEAFF.

The chain has TRBV2 and TRBJ2-7; perhaps TRBD2 as D (6 bases). V was cut by 7 bases and J by 0 bases, with 10 bases left in between. The CDR3 spans 13 residues. Germline assignment: CDR1 SNHLY and CDR2 FYNNEI. The CDR3 is CASNGGPSYEQYF. In DNA, the CDR3 is TGTGCCAGCAACGGGGGTCCCTCCTACGAGCAGTACTTC.

This chain links TRBV27 with TRBJ2-1; 8 positions agree with TRBD2. CDR1 is MNHEY, CDR2 SMNVEV, per germline (reference sequence). Trimming at V came to 5 bases and at J to 3 bases, leaving 3 bases not matched to a gene. This CDR3 region has 14 residues. The DNA of the CDR3 is TGTGCCAGCAGTCAGCGGGGGAACTACAATGAGCAGTTCTTC. Translated: CASSQRGNYNEQFF.

J is TRBJ2-3 and V is TRBV5-8; the match to TRBD2 covers 14 bases. With 3 bases clipped from V and 3 bases from J, the junction kept 9 bases outside the gene matches. The CDR3 loop spans 18 amino acids. CDR1 and CDR2 (germline): SGHTS, YDEGEE. The CDR3 sequence: CASSSWTSGGPETDTQYF. The CDR3 coding sequence is TGTGCCAGCAGCTCTTGGACTAGCGGGGGGCCGGAAACAGATACGCAGTATTTT.

The chain combines TRBV19 with TRBJ2-7; the D gene is possibly TRBD1 (6 bases). V was pared by 8 bases and J by 4 bases, with 15 bases between. This CDR3 region has 13 residues. CDR1 and CDR2 (germline): LNHDA, SQIVND (reference sequence). CDR3 DNA sequence: TGTGCCAGTTCCGAGGGCAGGGGTTACGAGCAGTACTTC. It specifies CASSEGRGYEQYF.

Concerning this clone itself: The junction and the germline gene differ at one end; a read error may be behind it. V usage is TRBV18 and J usage is TRBJ1-2, with D possibly TRBD1 on 5 matching bases. This CDR3 spans 14 amino acids. Germline loops: CDR1 KGHSH, CDR2 LQKENI. The CDR3 spells CASSPPGEVFGYTF. CDR3 bases: TGTGCCAGCTCTCCACCGGGGGAGGTCTTTGGCTACACCTTC.

V and J are TRBV15 and TRBJ1-5; D gene ambiguous. The CDR3 length is 13 residues. Trimming stripped 6 bases from V and 7 bases from J, with 13 bases between. Germline CDR1 is LNHNV and CDR2 is YYDKDF (reference sequence). CDR3: CATSIGRMQPQHF. CDR3 in DNA: TGTGCCACCAGTATAGGGAGGATGCAGCCCCAGCATTTT.

The chain combines TRBV6-6 with TRBJ2-1, with D uncertain. V lost 0 bases and J lost 7, with 13 bases in between. The CDR3 consists of 15 residues. Per germline, CDR1 MNHNY and CDR2 SVGAGI (reference sequence). As DNA, the CDR3 is TGTGCCAGCAGTTACTCGAAATGGAATGAAAATGAGCAGTTCTTC. It is translated as CASSYSKWNENEQFF.